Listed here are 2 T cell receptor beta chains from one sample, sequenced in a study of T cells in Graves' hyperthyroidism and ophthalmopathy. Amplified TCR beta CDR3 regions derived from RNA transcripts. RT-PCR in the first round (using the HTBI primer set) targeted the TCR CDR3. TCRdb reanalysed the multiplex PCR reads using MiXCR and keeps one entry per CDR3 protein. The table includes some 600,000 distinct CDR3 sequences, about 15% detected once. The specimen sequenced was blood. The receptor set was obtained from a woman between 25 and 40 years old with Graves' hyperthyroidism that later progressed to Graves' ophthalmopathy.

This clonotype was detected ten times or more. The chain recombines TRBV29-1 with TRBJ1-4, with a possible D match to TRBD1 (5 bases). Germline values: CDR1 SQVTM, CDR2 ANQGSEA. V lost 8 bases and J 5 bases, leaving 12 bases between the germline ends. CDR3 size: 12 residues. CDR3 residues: CSTLGGNEKLFF. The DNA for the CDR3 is TGCAGCACACTGGGGGGGAATGAAAAACTGTTTTTT.

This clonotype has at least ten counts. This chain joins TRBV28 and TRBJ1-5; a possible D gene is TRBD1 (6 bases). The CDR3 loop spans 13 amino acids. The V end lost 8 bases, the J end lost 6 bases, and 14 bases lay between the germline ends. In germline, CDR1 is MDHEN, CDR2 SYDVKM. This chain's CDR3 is CASFQGLFQPQHF. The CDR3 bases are TGTGCCAGCTTCCAGGGGTTGTTTCAGCCCCAGCATTTT.